The sequence of this T cell receptor beta chain was determined in a study of CD8+ T cells in alopecia areata. This clone has a single count. Following extraction, RNA underwent reverse transcription to cDNA, which served as the sequencing template. Assay: immunoSEQ multiplex PCR; the TCRdb copy retains only in-frame clones and omits some. The sample includes 90,000 to 100,000 clones, around 44% of them seen just once. The CDR3 sequence is 11 residues long. Trimming took 4 bases from V and 0 from J, leaving 3 bases between them. The germline V gene has CDR1 GTSNPN and CDR2 SVGIG (reference sequence). The rearrangement uses TRBV30 and TRBJ2-5; D uncertain. Sequences were obtained from CD4+ T cells sorted from blood. This clonotype was obtained from a human donor with alopecia areata. Here the CDR3 DNA reads TGTGCCTGGACGTACCAAGAGACCCAGTACTTC. It translates to CAWTYQETQYF.